These 10 T cell receptor beta chains came from one sample sequenced in a study of siplizumab effects on memory and regulatory T cells. Assay: immunoSEQ multiplex PCR; the TCRdb copy retains only in-frame clones and omits some. The sample contains about 87,000 clones, 90% to 95% of which appear only once. The sample comprised non-Treg CD4+ T cells sorted from blood. Receptors were obtained from a human donor in good health.

The V call is TRBV5-1, the J call TRBJ2-6, with TRBD1 identical over 7 bases. From germline, CDR1 is SGHRS and CDR2 YFSETQ. Trimming cost V 0 bases and J 2 bases; bases outside gene matches: 8. The CDR3 is 18 residues long. The CDR3 DNA reads TGCGCCAGCAGCTTGGTGGGACAGATCCTCGCTGGGGCCAACGTCCTGACTTTC. It translates to CASSLVGQILAGANVLTF.

V gene TRBV10-3 combines with J gene TRBJ2-3; perhaps TRBD1 as D (6 bases). The germline gives CDR1 ENHRY, CDR2 SYGVKD. V lost 4 bases to trimming and J lost 1 base, with 12 bases between them. This CDR3 has 15 amino acids. CDR3 sequence (DNA): TGTGCCATCAGTGTAAACAGGGAGCGCACAGATACGCAGTATTTT. Amino acid sequence: CAISVNRERTDTQYF.

The rearrangement joins TRBV9 to TRBJ2-5; D ambiguous. Trimming removed 3 bases at V and 5 bases at J, with 11 bases between. Germline CDR1 and CDR2: SGDLS and YYNGEE. There are 13 residues in the CDR3. The CDR3 sequence is CASSDTPGETQYF. The DNA for the CDR3 is TGTGCCAGCAGCGACACCCCCGGGGAGACCCAGTACTTC.

This chain connects TRBV27 to TRBJ2-7; D not certain. The CDR3 totals 14 residues. V was clipped by 2 bases and J by 2 bases, with 10 bases between them. CDR1 and CDR2 from the germline V gene are MNHEY and SMNVEV (reference sequence). CDR3 region: CASSLIQVTYEQYF. CDR3 bases: TGTGCCAGCAGTTTAATACAAGTGACCTACGAGCAGTACTTC.

The V gene is TRBV10-3, the J gene TRBJ1-2, with D perhaps matching TRBD1 (5 bases). CDR3 length: 15 residues. The V gene's germline CDR1 is ENHRY and CDR2 SYGVKD. The ends were cut back, 1 base at V and 2 bases at J, with 11 bases in the middle. The CDR3 loop is CAISELGAPNYGYTF. Written as DNA, the CDR3 is TGTGCCATCAGTGAGTTAGGGGCACCAAACTATGGCTACACCTTC.

V and J are TRBV7-9 and TRBJ1-6; D not resolved. V shed 1 base and J shed 7 bases, with 8 bases lying between them. The CDR3 covers 14 residues. Germline lookup yields CDR1 SEHNR and CDR2 FQNEAQ (reference sequence). CDR3 sequence reads: CASSLGDPNSPLHF. CDR3 nucleotide sequence: TGTGCCAGCAGCTTAGGGGATCCGAATTCACCCCTCCACTTT.

This chain's CDR3 is CASSVGQGAGELFF. The CDR3 nucleotides read TGTGCCAGCAGCGTAGGACAGGGGGCCGGGGAGCTGTTTTTT. The chain couples TRBV9 to TRBJ2-2; 9 bases line up with TRBD1. The CDR3 consists of 14 residues. CDR1 and CDR2 (germline): SGDLS, YYNGEE. J lost 6 bases, V lost 0 bases, and 0 bases had no gene match. Filled out from reference TRBV9 and TRBJ2-2, the complete variable domain reads DSGVTQTPKHLITATGQRVTLRCSPRSGDLSVYWYQQSLDQGLQFLIQYYNGEERAKGNILERFSAQQFPDLHSELNLSSLELGDSALYFCASSVGQGAGELFFGEGSRLTVL.

The chain recombines TRBV18 with TRBJ1-2; D not certain. CDR1 is KGHSH and CDR2 is LQKENI in the germline V gene. The CDR3 is 13 amino acids. V was shortened by 2 bases and J by 0 bases, with 4 bases between the two germline ends. The CDR3 nucleotides are TGTGCCAGCTCACCAGGGGCTAACTATGGCTACACCTTC. It translates to CASSPGANYGYTF. Full variable domain (remainder filled in from reference TRBV18 and TRBJ1-2): NAGVMQNPRHLVRRRGQEARLRCSPMKGHSHVYWYRQLPEEGLKFMVYLQKENIIDESGMPKERFSAEFPKEGPSILRIQQVVRGDSAAYFCASSPGANYGYTFGSGTRLTVV.

This clone was recorded only once. This chain joins TRBV5-4 and TRBJ1-1, with D unresolved. V was cut by 0 bases and J by 1 base, with 7 bases left in between. The CDR3 is 14 amino acids. Germline values: CDR1 SGHNT, CDR2 YYREEE (reference sequence). CDR3 region: CASSLGRENTEAFF. For the CDR3, the DNA is TGTGCCAGCAGCTTGGGTCGGGAGAACACTGAAGCTTTCTTT.

This rearrangement joins TRBV7-9 to TRBJ1-5; D ambiguous. V gave up 0 bases and J gave up 0 bases, with 3 bases separating them. The CDR3 is 14 amino acids. Germline values: CDR1 SEHNR, CDR2 FQNEAQ (reference sequence). CDR3 loop: CASSLASSNQPQHF. CDR3 nucleotides: TGTGCCAGCAGCTTAGCTTCTAGCAATCAGCCCCAGCATTTT. The whole variable domain, remainder taken from reference TRBV7-9 and TRBJ1-5, is DTGVSQNPRHKITKRGQNVTFRCDPISEHNRLYWYRQTLGQGPEFLTYFQNEAQLEKSRLLSDRFSAERPKGSFSTLEIQRTEQGDSAMYLCASSLASSNQPQHFGDGTRLSIL.